The 7 T cell receptor beta chains listed next were all sequenced from one sample in a study of OX40 agonist ivuxolimab in advanced cancers. Only in-frame clones appear in the TCRdb table, and some are missing; sequencing was by immunoSEQ multiplex PCR. This table holds tens of thousands of clones, around nine tenths found once. The input for sequencing was CD4+ or CD8+ T cells sorted from blood, taken in a trial of the OX40 agonist ivuxolimab. These receptors were collected from an adult with an advanced solid tumor such as melanoma, head and neck, liver or kidney cancer.

The rearrangement uses TRBV5-1 and TRBJ2-6; D gene ambiguous. In germline, CDR1 is SGHRS, CDR2 YFSETQ. V shed 4 bases and J shed 0 bases, with 5 bases lying between them. The CDR3 loop spans 14 amino acids. The CDR3 region is CASSESSGANVLTF. The CDR3 coding sequence is TGCGCCAGCAGCGAGAGCTCTGGGGCCAACGTCCTGACTTTC.

The chain carries TRBV19 and TRBJ2-1; D may match TRBD1 or TRBD2 (5 bases each). V was shortened by 7 bases and J by 0 bases, with 13 bases between the two germline ends. CDR3 length equals 15 residues. Germline CDR1 LNHDA, CDR2 SQIVND (reference sequence). The CDR3 here is CASNSGTSSYNEQFF. The CDR3 DNA sequence: TGTGCCAGTAACTCAGGGACCAGCTCCTACAATGAGCAGTTCTTC.

The CDR3 reads CASSQDTDYGYTF. In DNA form, the CDR3 reads TGCGCCAGCAGCCAAGATACCGACTATGGCTACACCTTC. The chain has TRBV4-1 and TRBJ1-2; no reliable D call. There are 13 residues in the CDR3. Germline lookup yields CDR1 MGHRA and CDR2 YSYEKL. Deletions cut 0 bases from V and 3 bases from J, with 5 bases between.

The chain recombines TRBV6-8 with TRBJ1-2; D unclear. The CDR3 has 16 residues. Trimming removed 5 bases at V and 4 bases at J, with 20 bases between. Germline CDR1 reads MNHGY; CDR2 reads SAAAGT. The CDR3 DNA reads as TGTGCCAGCAGTGAGTCAAGCTCTAGAAAGACCTATGGCTACACCTTC. The encoded protein is CASSESSSRKTYGYTF.

J is TRBJ2-6 and V is TRBV7-9; D might be TRBD1 (7 bases). Germline V gene sequence: CDR1 SEHNR, CDR2 FQNEAQ (reference sequence). V lost 1 base to trimming and J lost 0 bases, with 16 bases between them. The CDR3 consists of 19 residues. CDR3 coding DNA: TGTGCCAGCAGCTTAGGGCGGGACAGTACACTCTCTGGGGCCAACGTCCTGACTTTC. It yields the protein CASSLGRDSTLSGANVLTF.

The chain links TRBV12-5 to TRBJ1-2; TRBD1 agrees at 7 bases. The CDR3 has 21 residues. Per the germline V gene, CDR1 is LGHNT and CDR2 is FRNRAP. The V and J ends lost 2 bases and 1 base, in that order; junction bases with no gene match: 22. Here the CDR3 DNA reads TGTGCTAGTGGTTTGATTCCCAGGACAGGCGGTCTACTGAGATTTAACTATGGCTACACCTTC. Protein product: CASGLIPRTGGLLRFNYGYTF.

This sequence joins TRBV11-3 and TRBJ1-6; a weak D match, TRBD1 (6 bases). The CDR3 covers 15 residues. CDR1 is SGHNT and CDR2 is YENEEA in the germline V gene. The V and J ends lost 3 bases and 8 bases respectively, with 14 bases between them. The CDR3 reads CASSFTTGGDSPLHF. The CDR3, as DNA: TGTGCCAGCAGCTTTACGACAGGAGGGGATTCACCCCTCCACTTT.